The 14 T cell receptor beta chains listed next were all sequenced from one sample in a study of blood T cell repertoires in COVID-19. Clones were sequenced by immunoSEQ multiplex PCR, and TCRdb holds only the in-frame ones, with some missing. The sample has about 6,600 clones, roughly nine tenths seen once. The specimen sequenced was peripheral blood. Receptors were obtained from an elderly man with active COVID-19.

This chain uses TRBV19 with TRBJ1-5, with 7 bases fitting TRBD1. The CDR3 runs to 17 residues. V lost 9 bases to trimming and J lost 2 bases; unmatched junction nucleotides: 16. Germline CDR1 reads LNHDA; CDR2 reads SQIVND (reference sequence). CDR3 residues: CARVPGPKQGCNQPQHF. The CDR3 region has the DNA TGTGCCAGGGTTCCCGGACCCAAACAGGGGTGCAATCAGCCCCAGCATTTT.

The genes are TRBV19 and TRBJ1-2; D uncertain. Trimming removed 4 bases at V and 0 bases at J, with 12 bases between. Germline CDR1 and CDR2: LNHDA and SQIVND (reference sequence). The CDR3 has 15 amino acids. The CDR3 nucleotides read TGTGCCAGTAGTACCACACAGTCGACTAACTATGGCTACACCTTC. It codes for CASSTTQSTNYGYTF.

This rearrangement joins TRBV6-1 to TRBJ2-2; 10 nucleotides agree with TRBD1. The trim removed 3 bases at V and 7 bases at J, leaving 2 bases unmatched. Germline V gives CDR1 MNHNS, CDR2 SASEGT. CDR3 length: 14 amino acids. CDR3 amino acids: CASSDRTGGGELFF. As DNA, the CDR3 is TGTGCCAGCAGTGATAGGACAGGGGGCGGGGAGCTGTTTTTT.

The chain links TRBV5-4 to TRBJ2-7, with 12 bases fitting TRBD1. Germline CDR1 and CDR2: SGHNT and YYREEE (reference sequence). V was clipped by 4 bases and J by 6 bases; unmatched bases: 8. The CDR3 sequence is 15 residues long. Here the CDR3 DNA reads TGTGCCAGCAGCGGGACAGGGGGCTGGAACGGCGAGCAGTACTTC. As protein: CASSGTGGWNGEQYF.

The chain uses TRBV28 and TRBJ1-1, with no clear D. Germline V lookup: CDR1 MDHEN, CDR2 SYDVKM. V was pared by 6 bases and J by 0 bases, with 8 bases between. The CDR3 has 13 residues. CDR3 region: CASRGPVNTEAFF. CDR3 coding DNA: TGTGCCAGCAGGGGCCCCGTGAACACTGAAGCTTTCTTT.

The V and J genes are TRBV18 and TRBJ2-7, with 12 bases lining up with TRBD2. Per the germline V gene, CDR1 is KGHSH and CDR2 is LQKENI. The V and J ends lost 1 base and 2 bases, in that order; junction bases with no gene match: 0. This CDR3 has 15 residues. This CDR3 is CASSPRTSGAYEQYF. CDR3 coding DNA: TGTGCCAGCTCACCACGGACTAGCGGGGCCTACGAGCAGTACTTC.

This rearrangement joins TRBV4-2 to TRBJ2-1, with 9 nucleotides matching TRBD2. J gave up 10 bases and V 0 bases, and 16 bases lay outside the gene matches. Germline values: CDR1 LGHNA, CDR2 YNFKEQ. CDR3 length: 18 amino acids. CDR3 amino acids: CASSQDTTLAGSGGEQFF. CDR3 coding DNA: TGTGCCAGCAGCCAAGACACTACGCTAGCGGGAAGCGGGGGCGAGCAGTTCTTC.

This chain joins TRBV7-8 and TRBJ2-3; 15 bases are shared with TRBD2. The CDR3 covers 17 residues. J gave up 1 base and V 5 bases, and 4 bases lay outside the gene matches. Looked up from germline, CDR1 is SGHVS and CDR2 is FQNEAQ. CDR3 region: CASSGLAGGPGTDTQYF. DNA for the CDR3: TGTGCCAGCAGCGGACTAGCGGGAGGGCCAGGCACAGATACGCAGTATTTT.

J is TRBJ2-3 and V is TRBV7-9, with D possibly TRBD2 on 6 matching bases. The V gene's germline CDR1 is SEHNR and CDR2 FQNEAQ (reference sequence). This CDR3 comprises 16 residues. V lost 8 bases and J 0 bases, leaving 18 bases between the germline ends. Written as DNA, the CDR3 is TGTGCCAGCCCAGCCATGGCGGGGCCCAGCACAGATACGCAGTATTTT. This sequence encodes CASPAMAGPSTDTQYF.

V usage is TRBV28 and J usage is TRBJ1-4, with TRBD1 matching 9 bases. The CDR3 sequence is 14 residues long. V lost 5 bases to trimming and J lost 8 bases; unmatched junction nucleotides: 6. CDR1 and CDR2 from the germline V gene are MDHEN and SYDVKM. CDR3 residues: CASSLGQGREKLFF. CDR3 in DNA: TGTGCCAGCAGTCTCGGACAGGGGAGGGAAAAACTGTTTTTT.

This chain connects TRBV27 to TRBJ1-5; D uncertain. Germline-derived CDR1 and CDR2 are MNHEY and SMNVEV (reference sequence). The CDR3 loop spans 16 amino acids. The V end was cut by 6 bases, the J end by 0 bases, with 15 bases between. DNA for the CDR3: TGTGCCAGCAGGCCTCGCGGGGAAGATAGCAATCAGCCCCAGCATTTT. Residues: CASRPRGEDSNQPQHF.

V usage is TRBV10-2 and J usage is TRBJ1-1; 7 nucleotides match TRBD1. After removal of 8 bases from V and 1 base from J, the junction contained 4 bases not matched to a gene. CDR3 length: 13 amino acids. Germline V gene lookup returns CDR1 WSHSY and CDR2 SAAADI. CDR3 region: CASRQGTNTEAFF. The CDR3 coding sequence is TGCGCCAGCCGACAGGGTACGAACACTGAAGCTTTCTTT.

The chain carries TRBV27 and TRBJ1-5; D not resolved. Looked up from germline, CDR1 is MNHEY and CDR2 is SMNVEV (reference sequence). This CDR3 comprises 13 residues. The germline V and J ends were trimmed by 6 bases and 0 bases, with 6 bases remaining between them. The CDR3 protein is CASRQVSNQPQHF. In nucleotides, the CDR3 is TGTGCCAGCAGGCAGGTTAGCAATCAGCCCCAGCATTTT.

This sequence joins TRBV4-3 and TRBJ2-3; unclear D gene. CDR1 is LGHNA, CDR2 YSLEER, per germline. The CDR3 contains 14 residues. V lost 4 bases and J lost 0, with 8 bases in between. The CDR3 sequence is CASSPQRSTDTQYF. CDR3 nucleotides: TGCGCCAGCAGCCCCCAGAGGAGCACAGATACGCAGTATTTT.